The 8 T cell receptor beta chains given below trace back to one sample, sequenced in a study of lymphopenia after photon versus proton radiotherapy. The repertoire was sequenced with immunoSEQ multiplex PCR; TCRdb's copy has only in-frame clones and lacks some. The sample records tens of thousands of clones, 92% being singletons. This material consisted of peripheral blood, taken from a patient treated with proton-based radiotherapy. These receptors all come from a woman aged 70 to 79 with pancreatic cancer. Some clones in this sample may be carry-over from other donors' samples.

The CDR3, as DNA: TGTGCCAGCAGCCAGGGACAGTACACTGAAGCTTTCTTT. Translating gives CASSQGQYTEAFF. The J gene is TRBJ1-1, the V gene TRBV14; 7 nucleotides match TRBD1. The CDR3 consists of 13 residues. V was clipped by 3 bases and J by 3 bases; unmatched bases: 1. Germline V gives CDR1 SGHDN, CDR2 FVKESK.

Details on this clone: Different DNA sequences within this sample yield the same CDR3. DNA of the CDR3: TGCGCCAGCAGCCCCCGGACTAGCGGGAGAAGCACAGATACGCAGTATTTT. It specifies CASSPRTSGRSTDTQYF. The chain uses TRBV5-1 and TRBJ2-3; 13 bases agree with TRBD2. Per the germline V gene, CDR1 is SGHRS and CDR2 is YFSETQ. V gave up 4 bases and J gave up 0 bases; unmatched junction bases: 5. The CDR3 covers 17 residues. Full variable domain (remainder filled in from reference TRBV5-1 and TRBJ2-3): KAGVTQTPRYLIKTRGQQVTLSCSPISGHRSVSWYQQTPGQGLQFLFEYFSETQRNKGNFPGRFSGRQFSNSRSEMNVSTLELGDSALYLCASSPRTSGRSTDTQYFGPGTRLTVL.

The rearrangement joins TRBV6-5 to TRBJ2-1; D gene uncertain. The germline V gene encodes CDR1 MNHEY and CDR2 SVGAGI. The V gene lost 6 bases and the J gene lost 6 bases, with 18 bases spanning the gap. The CDR3 sequence is 15 residues long. CDR3 sequence: CASSSLGSISNEQFF. The DNA of the CDR3 is TGTGCCAGCAGCTCGCTTGGGTCAATTAGCAATGAGCAGTTCTTC.

The chain recombines TRBV7-8 with TRBJ2-1; 8 bases agree with TRBD2. The length of the CDR3 is 16 residues. CDR1 is SGHVS and CDR2 is FQNEAQ in the germline V gene. J gave up 1 base and V 5 bases, and 7 bases lay outside the gene matches. In DNA form, the CDR3 reads TGTGCCAGCAGCCCCGTTAGCGGGAAATCCTACAATGAGCAGTTCTTC. Translation gives CASSPVSGKSYNEQFF.

The CDR3 loop is CASSQVSRDNTEAFF. CDR3 nucleotides: TGTGCCAGCAGCCAAGTATCGCGGGATAACACTGAAGCTTTCTTT. The chain carries TRBV4-2 and TRBJ1-1; D not certain. Germline loops: CDR1 LGHNA, CDR2 YNFKEQ. The CDR3 totals 15 residues. Deletions cut 1 base from V and 2 bases from J, with 11 bases between.

V usage is TRBV7-9 and J usage is TRBJ1-4, with 7 bases identical to TRBD1. The CDR3 contains 15 residues. V lost 3 bases, J lost 6 bases, and 7 bases stayed unmatched. In germline, CDR1 is SEHNR, CDR2 FQNEAQ (reference sequence). CDR3 sequence (DNA): TGTGCCAGCAGCTTCGGACAAGGGGGCGATGAAAAACTGTTTTTT. It is translated as CASSFGQGGDEKLFF. The whole variable domain, filled in from reference TRBV7-9 and TRBJ1-4, reads DTGVSQNPRHKITKRGQNVTFRCDPISEHNRLYWYRQTLGQGPEFLTYFQNEAQLEKSRLLSDRFSAERPKGSFSTLEIQRTEQGDSAMYLCASSFGQGGDEKLFFGSGTQLSVL.

This chain joins TRBV19 and TRBJ2-1, with D possibly being TRBD2 (5 bases). Trimming took off 6 bases at V and 0 bases at J, with 15 bases between the two ends. This CDR3 spans 16 amino acids. Germline CDR1 LNHDA, CDR2 SQIVND (reference sequence). CDR3 nucleotides: TGTGCCAGTAGCCTGACTACCGACGGCTCCTACAATGAGCAGTTCTTC. This sequence encodes CASSLTTDGSYNEQFF.

The V call is TRBV5-6, the J call TRBJ1-2; perhaps TRBD1 as D (5 bases). V lost 1 base, J lost 4 bases, and 14 bases lay in between. This CDR3 spans 15 amino acids. In germline, CDR1 is SGHDT, CDR2 YYEEEE. DNA of the CDR3: TGTGCCAGCAGCTTGAGGAGGGGCCTAGGCTATGGCTACACCTTC. This gives the protein CASSLRRGLGYGYTF.